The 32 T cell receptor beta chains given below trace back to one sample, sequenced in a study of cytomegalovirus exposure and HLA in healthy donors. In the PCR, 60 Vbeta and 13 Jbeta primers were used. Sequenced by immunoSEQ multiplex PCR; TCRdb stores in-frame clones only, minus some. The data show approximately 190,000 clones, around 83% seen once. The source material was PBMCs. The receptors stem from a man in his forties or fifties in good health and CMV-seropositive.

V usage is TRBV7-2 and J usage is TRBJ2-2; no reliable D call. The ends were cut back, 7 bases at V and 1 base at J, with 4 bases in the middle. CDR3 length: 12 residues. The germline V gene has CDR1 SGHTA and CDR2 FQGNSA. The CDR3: CASTWNTGELFF. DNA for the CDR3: TGTGCCAGCACCTGGAACACCGGGGAGCTGTTTTTT.

The CDR3 region is CASSITAGANNEQFF. Here the CDR3 DNA reads TGTGCCAGCAGCATAACAGCGGGAGCAAACAATGAGCAGTTCTTC. This chain links TRBV11-3 with TRBJ2-1, with TRBD2 matching over 8 bases. This CDR3 contains 15 residues. The germline V gene encodes CDR1 SGHNT and CDR2 YENEEA. After removal of 5 bases from V and 5 bases from J, the junction contained 8 bases not matched to a gene.

The CDR3 nucleotides read TGTGCCAGCAGCCGGGAGAGGGTCTACAATGAGCAGTTCTTC. Translated, it gives CASSRERVYNEQFF. The rearrangement links TRBV5-4 to TRBJ2-1, with TRBD2 as a possible D gene (6 bases). Trimming stripped 4 bases from V and 3 bases from J, with 11 bases between. This CDR3 contains 14 residues. Germline V CDR1 and CDR2: SGHNT, YYREEE (reference sequence).

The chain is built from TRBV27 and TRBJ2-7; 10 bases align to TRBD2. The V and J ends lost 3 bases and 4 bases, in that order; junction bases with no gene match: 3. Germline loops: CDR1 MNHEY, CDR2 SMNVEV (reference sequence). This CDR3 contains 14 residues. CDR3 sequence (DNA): TGTGCCAGCAGTTTTAGGACTAGCGGTTACGAGCAGTACTTC. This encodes CASSFRTSGYEQYF.

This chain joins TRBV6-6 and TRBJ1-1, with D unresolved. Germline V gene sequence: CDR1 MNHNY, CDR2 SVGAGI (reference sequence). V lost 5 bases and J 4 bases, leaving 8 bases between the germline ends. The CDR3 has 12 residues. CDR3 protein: CASSLLPTEAFF. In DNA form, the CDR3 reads TGTGCCAGCAGTCTATTACCCACTGAAGCTTTCTTT.

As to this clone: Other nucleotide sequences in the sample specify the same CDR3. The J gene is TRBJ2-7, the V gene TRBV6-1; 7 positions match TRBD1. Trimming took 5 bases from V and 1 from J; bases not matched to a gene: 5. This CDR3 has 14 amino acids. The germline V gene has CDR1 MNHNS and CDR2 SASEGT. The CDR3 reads CASSLAGGSYEQYF. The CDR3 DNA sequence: TGTGCCAGCAGTCTCGCAGGGGGTTCCTACGAGCAGTACTTC.

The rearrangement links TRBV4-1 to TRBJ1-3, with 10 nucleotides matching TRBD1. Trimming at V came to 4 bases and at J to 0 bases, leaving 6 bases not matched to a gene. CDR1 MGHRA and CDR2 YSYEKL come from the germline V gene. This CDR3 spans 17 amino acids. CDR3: CASSPLRDRGSGNTIYF. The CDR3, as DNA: TGCGCCAGCAGCCCACTCCGGGACAGGGGCTCTGGAAACACCATATATTTT.

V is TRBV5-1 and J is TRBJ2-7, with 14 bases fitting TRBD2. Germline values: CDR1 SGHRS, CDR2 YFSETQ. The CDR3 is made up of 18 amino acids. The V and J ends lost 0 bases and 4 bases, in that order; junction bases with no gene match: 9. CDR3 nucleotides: TGCGCCAGCAGCTTGGCCCGCGGGACTAGCGGGAGTTATTACGAGCAGTACTTC. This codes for CASSLARGTSGSYYEQYF. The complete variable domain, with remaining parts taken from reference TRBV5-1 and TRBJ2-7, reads KAGVTQTPRYLIKTRGQQVTLSCSPISGHRSVSWYQQTPGQGLQFLFEYFSETQRNKGNFPGRFSGRQFSNSRSEMNVSTLELGDSALYLCASSLARGTSGSYYEQYFGPGTRLTVT.

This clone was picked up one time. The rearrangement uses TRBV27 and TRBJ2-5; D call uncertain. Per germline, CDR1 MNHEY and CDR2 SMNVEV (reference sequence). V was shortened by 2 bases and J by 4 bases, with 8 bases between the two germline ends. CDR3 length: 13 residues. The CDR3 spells CASSLDRRETQYF. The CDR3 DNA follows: TGTGCCAGCAGTTTAGACCGGAGAGAGACCCAGTACTTC.

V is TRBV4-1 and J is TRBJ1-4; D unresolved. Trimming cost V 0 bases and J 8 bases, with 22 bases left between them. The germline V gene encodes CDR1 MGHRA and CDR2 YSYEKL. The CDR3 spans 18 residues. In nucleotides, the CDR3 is TGCGCCAGCAGCCAAGATGAAGGTGCCTGGCGCGCGAGGGAAAAACTGTTTTTT. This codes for CASSQDEGAWRAREKLFF.

The CDR3, as DNA: TGTGCCAGCAGCACCGGACAGGGGGTCAAAAATCAGCCCCAGCATTTT. It codes for CASSTGQGVKNQPQHF. This sequence joins TRBV5-6 and TRBJ1-5; 10 bases are shared with TRBD1. This CDR3 is built from 16 residues. V lost 4 bases, J lost 4 bases, and 8 bases stayed unmatched. Per the germline V gene, CDR1 is SGHDT and CDR2 is YYEEEE.

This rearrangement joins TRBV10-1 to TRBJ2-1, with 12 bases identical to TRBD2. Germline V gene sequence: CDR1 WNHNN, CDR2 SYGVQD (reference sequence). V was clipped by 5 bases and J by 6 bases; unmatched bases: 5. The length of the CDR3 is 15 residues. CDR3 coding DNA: TGCGCCAGCAGTCTGAGGACTAGCGGGGCCAATGAGCAGTTCTTC. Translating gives CASSLRTSGANEQFF.

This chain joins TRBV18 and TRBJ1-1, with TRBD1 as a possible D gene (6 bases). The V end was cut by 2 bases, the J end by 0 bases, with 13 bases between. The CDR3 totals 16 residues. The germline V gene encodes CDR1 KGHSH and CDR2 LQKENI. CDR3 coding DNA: TGTGCCAGCTCACCAGTCTCCGACAGGCTGAACACTGAAGCTTTCTTT. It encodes CASSPVSDRLNTEAFF.

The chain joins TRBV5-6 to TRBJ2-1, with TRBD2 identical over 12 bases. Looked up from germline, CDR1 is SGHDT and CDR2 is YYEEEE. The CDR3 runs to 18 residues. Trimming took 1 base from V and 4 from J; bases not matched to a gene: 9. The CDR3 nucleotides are TGTGCCAGCAGCTTGTGGGCTAGCGGGAGGGGGGGGTACAATGAGCAGTTCTTC. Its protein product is CASSLWASGRGGYNEQFF.

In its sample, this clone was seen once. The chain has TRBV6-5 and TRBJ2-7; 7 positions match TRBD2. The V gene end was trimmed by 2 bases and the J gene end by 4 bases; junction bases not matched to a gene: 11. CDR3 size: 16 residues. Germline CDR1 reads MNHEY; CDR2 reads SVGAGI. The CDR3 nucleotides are TGTGCCAGCAGTTACGGATCTAGCGGAACCAGGTACGAGCAGTACTTC. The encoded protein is CASSYGSSGTRYEQYF.

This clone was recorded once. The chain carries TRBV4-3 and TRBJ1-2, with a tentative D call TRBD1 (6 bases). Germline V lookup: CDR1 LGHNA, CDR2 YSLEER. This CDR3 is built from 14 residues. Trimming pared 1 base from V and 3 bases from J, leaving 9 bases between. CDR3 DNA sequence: TGCGCCAGCAGCCAAGCAGGGGACCACTATGGCTACACCTTC. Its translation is CASSQAGDHYGYTF.

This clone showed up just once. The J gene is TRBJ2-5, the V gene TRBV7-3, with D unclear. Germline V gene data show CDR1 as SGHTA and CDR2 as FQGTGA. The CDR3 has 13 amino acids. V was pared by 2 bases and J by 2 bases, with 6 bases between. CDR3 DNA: TGTGCCAGCAGCTTAGGCAGTCAAGAGACCCAGTACTTC. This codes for CASSLGSQETQYF.

The CDR3 is CSVEVAGAGTGELFF. The CDR3 nucleotides read TGCAGCGTTGAAGTGGCAGGGGCCGGCACCGGGGAGCTGTTTTTT. The V and J genes are TRBV29-1 and TRBJ2-2; D is possibly TRBD1 (6 bases). There are 15 residues in the CDR3. CDR1 and CDR2 from the germline V gene are SQVTM and ANQGSEA. The ends were cut back, 1 base at V and 4 bases at J, with 13 bases in the middle.

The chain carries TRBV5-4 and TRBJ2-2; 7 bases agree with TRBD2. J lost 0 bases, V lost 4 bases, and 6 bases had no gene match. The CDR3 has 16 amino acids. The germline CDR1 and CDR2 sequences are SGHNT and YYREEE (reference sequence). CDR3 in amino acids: CASSLVGLANTGELFF. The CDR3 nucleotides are TGTGCCAGCAGCCTCGTCGGACTAGCGAACACCGGGGAGCTGTTTTTT.

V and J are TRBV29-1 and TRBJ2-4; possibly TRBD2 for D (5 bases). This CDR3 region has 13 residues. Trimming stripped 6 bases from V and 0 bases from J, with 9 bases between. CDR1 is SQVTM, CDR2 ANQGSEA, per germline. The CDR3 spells CSVREIAKNIQYF. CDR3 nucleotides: TGCAGCGTGAGGGAAATAGCCAAAAACATTCAGTACTTC.

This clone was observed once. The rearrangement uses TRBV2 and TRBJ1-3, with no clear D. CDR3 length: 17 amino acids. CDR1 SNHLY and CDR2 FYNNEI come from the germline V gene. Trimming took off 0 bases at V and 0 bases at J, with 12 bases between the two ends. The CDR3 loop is CASSEAIVRSSGNTIYF. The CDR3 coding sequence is TGTGCCAGCAGTGAAGCAATTGTAAGGAGCTCTGGAAACACCATATATTTT.

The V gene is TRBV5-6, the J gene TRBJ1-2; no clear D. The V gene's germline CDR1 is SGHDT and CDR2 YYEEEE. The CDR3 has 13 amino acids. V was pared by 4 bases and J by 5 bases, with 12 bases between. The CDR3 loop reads CASSASREYGYTF. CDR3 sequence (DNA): TGTGCCAGCAGCGCCTCAAGGGAGTATGGCTACACCTTC.

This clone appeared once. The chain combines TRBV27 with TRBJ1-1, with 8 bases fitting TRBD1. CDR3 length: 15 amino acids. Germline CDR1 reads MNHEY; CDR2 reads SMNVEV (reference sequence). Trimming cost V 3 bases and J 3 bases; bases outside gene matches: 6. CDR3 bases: TGTGCCAGCAGTTTGTACCAGGGGGCGTACACTGAAGCTTTCTTT. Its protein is CASSLYQGAYTEAFF.

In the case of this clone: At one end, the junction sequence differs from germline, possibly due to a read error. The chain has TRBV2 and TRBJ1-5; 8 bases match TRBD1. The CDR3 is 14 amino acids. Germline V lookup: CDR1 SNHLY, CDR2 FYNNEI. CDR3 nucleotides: TGTGCCAGCAGTGTTGCAGGGGGCAACCAGCCCCAGCATTTT. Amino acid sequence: CASSVAGGNQPQHF.

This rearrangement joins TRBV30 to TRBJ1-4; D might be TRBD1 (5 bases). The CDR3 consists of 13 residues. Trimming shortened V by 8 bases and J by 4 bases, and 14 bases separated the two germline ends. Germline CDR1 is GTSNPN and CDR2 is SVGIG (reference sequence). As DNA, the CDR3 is TGTGCCGGCCTGGGCGGGGGTAATGAAAAACTGTTTTTT. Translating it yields CAGLGGGNEKLFF.

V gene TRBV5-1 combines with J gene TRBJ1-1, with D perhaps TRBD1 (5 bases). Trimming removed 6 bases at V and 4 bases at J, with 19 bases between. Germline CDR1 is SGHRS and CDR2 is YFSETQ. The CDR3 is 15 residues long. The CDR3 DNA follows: TGCGCCAGCAACCCGCTGGGGGGAGAAAGCACTGAAGCTTTCTTT. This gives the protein CASNPLGGESTEAFF.

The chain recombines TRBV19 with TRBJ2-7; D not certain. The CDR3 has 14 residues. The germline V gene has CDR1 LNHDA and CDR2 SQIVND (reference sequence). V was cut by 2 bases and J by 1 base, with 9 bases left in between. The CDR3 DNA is TGTGCCAGTAGTATACGCGCCAAGTCCTACGAGCAGTACTTC. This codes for CASSIRAKSYEQYF.

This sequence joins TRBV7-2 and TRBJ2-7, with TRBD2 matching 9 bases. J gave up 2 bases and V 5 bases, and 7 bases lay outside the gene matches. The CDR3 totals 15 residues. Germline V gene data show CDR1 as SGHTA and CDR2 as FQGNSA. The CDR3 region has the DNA TGTGCCAGCAGCCTCGGACTAGCGTTGACCTACGAGCAGTACTTC. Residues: CASSLGLALTYEQYF.

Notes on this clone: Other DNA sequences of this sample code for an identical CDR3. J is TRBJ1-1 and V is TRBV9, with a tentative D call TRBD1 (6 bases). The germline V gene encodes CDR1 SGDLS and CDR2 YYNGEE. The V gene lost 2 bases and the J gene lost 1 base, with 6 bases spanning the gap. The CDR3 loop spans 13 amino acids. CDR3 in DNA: TGTGCCAGCAGCGTGACAGGGAACACTGAAGCTTTCTTT. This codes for CASSVTGNTEAFF.

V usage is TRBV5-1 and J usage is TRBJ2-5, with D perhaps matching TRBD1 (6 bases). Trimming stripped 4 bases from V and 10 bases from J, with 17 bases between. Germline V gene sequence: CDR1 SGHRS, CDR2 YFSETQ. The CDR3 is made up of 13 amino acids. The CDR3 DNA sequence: TGCGCCAGCAGCCTTGGACAGCCCCGGGGCCAGTACTTC. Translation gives CASSLGQPRGQYF.

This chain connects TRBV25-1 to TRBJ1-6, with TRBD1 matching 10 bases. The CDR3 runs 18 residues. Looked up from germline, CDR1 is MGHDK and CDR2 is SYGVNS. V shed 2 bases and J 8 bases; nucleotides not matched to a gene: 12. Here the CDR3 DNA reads TGTGCCAGCAGTGAAAACTGGGGACAGGGGATTGTAGATTCACCCCTCCACTTT. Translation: CASSENWGQGIVDSPLHF.

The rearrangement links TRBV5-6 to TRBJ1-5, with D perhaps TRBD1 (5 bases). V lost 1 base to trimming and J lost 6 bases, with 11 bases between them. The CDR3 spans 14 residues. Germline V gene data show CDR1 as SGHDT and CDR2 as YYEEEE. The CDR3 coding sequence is TGTGCCAGCAGCTTGAACAGGCTCCGTCAGCCCCAGCATTTT. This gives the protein CASSLNRLRQPQHF.